Presented here are 10 T cell receptor beta chains from one specimen sequenced in a study of T cells after yellow fever vaccination. In TCRdb, the 5' RACE reads were re-called with MiXCR into one record per CDR3 protein. The sample carries 250,000 or so distinct CDR3 sequences, approximately 3.6% recorded once. Material: PBMCs, obtained 15 days after the yellow fever booster vaccination. Every receptor here comes from a man younger than 35 who received the YFV17D yellow fever vaccine.

This clonotype was detected ten times or more. The chain carries TRBV5-1 and TRBJ2-3; D remains ambiguous. V was clipped by 2 bases and J by 0 bases, with 13 bases between them. The CDR3 length is 16 residues. The germline CDR1 and CDR2 sequences are SGHRS and YFSETQ. CDR3 amino acids: CASSFGIVLSTDTQYF. The CDR3 coding sequence is TGCGCCAGCAGCTTCGGAATAGTTTTAAGCACAGATACGCAGTATTTT.

This clonotype occurred many times. The chain combines TRBV18 with TRBJ2-5; D is tentatively TRBD1 or TRBD2 (6 bases each). CDR1 KGHSH and CDR2 LQKENI come from the germline V gene. The CDR3 covers 15 residues. V lost 0 bases, J lost 7 bases, and 15 bases lay in between. CDR3 nucleotide sequence: TGTGCCAGCTCACCACCGGGACACGGGACTGGGACCCAGTACTTC. Translation: CASSPPGHGTGTQYF. Together with reference TRBV18 and TRBJ2-5, the CDR3 gives the full variable domain: NAGVMQNPRHLVRRRGQEARLRCSPMKGHSHVYWYRQLPEEGLKFMVYLQKENIIDESGMPKERFSAEFPKEGPSILRIQQVVRGDSAAYFCASSPPGHGTGTQYFGPGTRLLVL.

The sample holds many counts of this clonotype. The V call is TRBV5-1, the J call TRBJ2-1; D gene ambiguous. This CDR3 comprises 13 residues. Germline V gene data show CDR1 as SGHRS and CDR2 as YFSETQ. Trimming pared 0 bases from V and 7 bases from J, leaving 8 bases between. The CDR3 is CASSLGLGNEQFF. The CDR3 DNA is TGCGCCAGCAGCTTGGGTTTGGGGAATGAGCAGTTCTTC.

In its sample, this clonotype was seen many times. The chain has TRBV4-1 and TRBJ2-3; 11 bases are a match to TRBD2. The trim removed 1 base at V and 4 bases at J, leaving 4 bases unmatched. Germline CDR1 reads MGHRA; CDR2 reads YSYEKL. This CDR3 comprises 16 residues. The CDR3 bases are TGCGCCAGCAGCCAAGCAACTAGCGGGGGAGCAGATACGCAGTATTTT. Its protein is CASSQATSGGADTQYF.

At least ten counts were recorded for this clonotype. The V call is TRBV18, the J call TRBJ2-3, with a possible D match to TRBD2 (6 bases). The CDR3 spans 13 residues. From germline, CDR1 is KGHSH and CDR2 LQKENI. V lost 6 bases and J 7 bases, leaving 14 bases between the germline ends. The CDR3 region is CASSSTGDNTQYF. Here the CDR3 DNA reads TGTGCCAGCTCCAGCACGGGAGATAATACGCAGTATTTT.

This clonotype has ten or more counts. The chain recombines TRBV12-3 or TRBV12-4 with TRBJ1-5; D unclear. The CDR3 runs to 13 residues. V was pared by 3 bases and J by 7 bases, with 10 bases between. CDR3 DNA sequence: TGTGCCAGCAGTTTCGAGAGAGGGCAGCCCCAGCATTTT. It translates to CASSFERGQPQHF.

This clonotype has ten or more counts. The chain recombines TRBV5-1 with TRBJ2-1; 10 nucleotides agree with TRBD1. The germline V gene has CDR1 SGHRS and CDR2 YFSETQ. The CDR3 has 13 amino acids. V shed 4 bases, J shed 9 bases, and the junction held 4 bases outside the gene matches. The CDR3 DNA is TGCGCCAGCAGCAGGGACAGGGGAGCTGAGCAGTTCTTC. This sequence encodes CASSRDRGAEQFF.

In its sample, this clonotype was seen many times. This chain uses TRBV14 with TRBJ2-7; 7 bases are a match to TRBD2. With V trimmed by 4 bases and J by 5 bases, 14 bases remained unmatched. This CDR3 contains 16 residues. CDR1 SGHDN and CDR2 FVKESK come from the germline V gene. CDR3 sequence (DNA): TGTGCCAGCAGCCCCCTAGGGGCGGGGGTCGGGAACGAGCAGTACGTC. Amino acid sequence: CASSPLGAGVGNEQYV.

In this sample, this clonotype turned up many times. DNA for the CDR3: TGCAGTGCCGCTCCGGGCACAGATACGCAGTATTTT. It translates to CSAAPGTDTQYF. The chain couples TRBV20-1 to TRBJ2-3, with no clear D. This CDR3 region has 12 residues. Germline V gene data show CDR1 as DFQATT and CDR2 as SNEGSKA (reference sequence). The V gene lost 6 bases and the J gene lost 1 base, with 8 bases spanning the gap.

In this sample, this clonotype turned up many times. In DNA, the CDR3 is TGCAGCGTCCCGGGGGGTGAGGGCTACACCTTC. It specifies CSVPGGEGYTF. This rearrangement joins TRBV29-1 to TRBJ1-2; a weak D match, TRBD1 (5 bases). The length of the CDR3 is 11 residues. The ends were cut back, 6 bases at V and 8 bases at J, with 13 bases in the middle. Germline CDR1 reads SQVTM; CDR2 reads ANQGSEA.